The 15 T cell receptor beta chains in this list originate from one sample, sequenced in a study of radiation and T cells in renal cell carcinoma. The time point is: blood 2 weeks post-SBRT. Treatment in this sample: 15 Gy SBRT to primary tumor, nephrectomy 4 weeks later. The method was immunoSEQ multiplex PCR; TCRdb's version includes in-frame clones alone and lacks a portion of them. The sample lists roughly 80,000 clones; 80% to 90% were seen once. Sequenced material: blood, taken from a patient whose treatment included radiotherapy and nephrectomy. Receptor source: a woman aged 50 to 60 with renal cell carcinoma.

The chain is built from TRBV28 and TRBJ1-1; D remains unclear. Germline CDR1 MDHEN, CDR2 SYDVKM. The germline V and J ends were trimmed by 3 bases and 1 base, with 6 bases remaining between them. This CDR3 spans 13 amino acids. The CDR3 DNA follows: TGTGCCAGCAGTTTTGTCTCGAACACTGAAGCTTTCTTT. Amino acid sequence: CASSFVSNTEAFF.

This chain uses TRBV6-6 with TRBJ2-5, with D hard to call. The CDR3 is made up of 13 amino acids. V lost 4 bases, J lost 0 bases, and 6 bases lay in between. CDR1 MNHNY and CDR2 SVGAGI come from the germline V gene (reference sequence). CDR3 coding DNA: TGTGCCAGCAGTTTTCGTCACCAAGAGACCCAGTACTTC. This translates into CASSFRHQETQYF.

CDR3 in DNA: TGTGCCAGTAGTATAGGGACTAGAACAGATACGCAGTATTTT. The encoded protein is CASSIGTRTDTQYF. The chain carries TRBV19 and TRBJ2-3; the match to TRBD2 covers 7 bases. V shed 1 base and J 3 bases; nucleotides not matched to a gene: 1. The CDR3 covers 14 residues. Germline V lookup: CDR1 LNHDA, CDR2 SQIVND (reference sequence).

The V and J genes are TRBV30 and TRBJ2-6; no definite D call. The V gene lost 3 bases and the J gene lost 8 bases, with 14 bases spanning the gap. The length of the CDR3 is 14 residues. Germline V gives CDR1 GTSNPN, CDR2 SVGIG (reference sequence). The CDR3: CAWRGPFKSNVLTF. CDR3 in DNA: TGTGCCTGGAGAGGACCATTCAAGTCCAACGTCCTGACTTTC.

The chain recombines TRBV6-6 with TRBJ2-6, with D maybe TRBD2 (6 bases). V lost 7 bases, J lost 4 bases, and 17 bases lay in between. Germline assignment: CDR1 MNHNY and CDR2 SVGAGI (reference sequence). CDR3 length equals 16 residues. As DNA, the CDR3 is TGTGCCAGCACGAGGAGGGGTCAATCCGGGGCCAACGTCCTGACTTTC. It encodes CASTRRGQSGANVLTF.

The chain employs TRBV2 and TRBJ1-2; no clear D. V lost 3 bases and J lost 7, with 9 bases in between. This CDR3 comprises 12 residues. Per the germline V gene, CDR1 is SNHLY and CDR2 is FYNNEI. CDR3 amino acids: CASSEPVAGYTF. As DNA, the CDR3 is TGTGCCAGCAGTGAGCCAGTCGCTGGCTACACCTTC.

The chain recombines TRBV2 with TRBJ2-3; TRBD2 matches 13 bases. This CDR3 comprises 16 residues. The V gene's germline CDR1 is SNHLY and CDR2 FYNNEI. The junction had 6 bases not matched to a gene; V was cut back by 6 bases and J by 3 bases. The CDR3 loop is CASRLAGGIVTDTQYF. The CDR3, as DNA: TGTGCCAGCAGACTAGCGGGGGGGATAGTTACAGATACGCAGTATTTT.

This rearrangement joins TRBV10-3 to TRBJ1-1, with 7 bases that match TRBD1. CDR3 length equals 15 residues. Per the germline V gene, CDR1 is ENHRY and CDR2 is SYGVKD. Losses at the gene ends were 0 bases for V and 3 bases for J; bases not matched to a gene: 4. CDR3 DNA sequence: TGTGCCATCAGTGAGTCAGGGGGCGGGGACACTGAAGCTTTCTTT. This translates into CAISESGGGDTEAFF.

V is TRBV18 and J is TRBJ1-1; D not resolved. The length of the CDR3 is 14 residues. Deletions cut 1 base from V and 6 bases from J, with 12 bases between. Germline-derived CDR1 and CDR2 are KGHSH and LQKENI. The CDR3 nucleotides are TGTGCCAGCTCACCACAGGGCCCTCTAGCTGAAGCTTTCTTT. Its protein product is CASSPQGPLAEAFF.

This clone was recorded only once. The chain couples TRBV9 to TRBJ1-2; TRBD1 might be the D (6 bases). Germline V lookup: CDR1 SGDLS, CDR2 YYNGEE. The CDR3 runs to 15 residues. Trimming cost V 4 bases and J 4 bases, with 17 bases left between them. Written as DNA, the CDR3 is TGTGCCAGCAGCCCCGGAGGGGGATATTCCTATGGCTACACCTTC. Residues: CASSPGGGYSYGYTF. The whole variable domain, remainder taken from reference TRBV9 and TRBJ1-2, is DSGVTQTPKHLITATGQRVTLRCSPRSGDLSVYWYQQSLDQGLQFLIQYYNGEERAKGNILERFSAQQFPDLHSELNLSSLELGDSALYFCASSPGGGYSYGYTFGSGTRLTVV.

This rearrangement joins TRBV5-1 to TRBJ2-2; D tentatively fits TRBD1 or TRBD2 (5 bases each). The CDR3 has 13 amino acids. V dropped 5 bases and J dropped 2 bases, with 7 bases sitting between them. Germline V gives CDR1 SGHRS, CDR2 YFSETQ. The CDR3 is CASSRDNTGELFF. The CDR3 DNA reads TGCGCCAGCAGTCGGGACAACACCGGGGAGCTGTTTTTT.

Many counts were recorded for this clone. V and J are TRBV5-1 and TRBJ1-4, with 7 bases fitting TRBD1. CDR1 is SGHRS and CDR2 is YFSETQ in the germline V gene. This CDR3 region has 15 residues. After removal of 0 bases from V and 4 bases from J, the junction contained 3 bases not matched to a gene. Here the CDR3 reads CASSLGDSNNEKLFF. The CDR3 region has the DNA TGCGCCAGCAGCTTGGGGGACAGTAATAATGAAAAACTGTTTTTT.

This chain connects TRBV5-4 to TRBJ1-5, with 8 bases identical to TRBD1. CDR3 length: 16 amino acids. V shed 0 bases, J shed 2 bases, and the junction held 4 bases outside the gene matches. CDR1 and CDR2 (germline): SGHNT, YYREEE (reference sequence). The CDR3, as DNA: TGTGCCAGCAGCTTGGCGACAGGGGATGGCAATCAGCCCCAGCATTTT. Encoded protein: CASSLATGDGNQPQHF. The variable domain in full, with the rest retrieved from reference TRBV5-4 and TRBJ1-5, is ETGVTQSPTHLIKTRGQQVTLRCSSQSGHNTVSWYQQALGQGPQFIFQYYREEENGRGNFPPRFSGLQFPNYSSELNVNALELDDSALYLCASSLATGDGNQPQHFGDGTRLSIL.

The gene calls are TRBV28 and TRBJ2-1; 7 bases match TRBD2. The CDR3 sequence is 12 residues long. The J segment lost 10 bases and the V segment lost 5 bases, leaving 5 bases of the junction unmatched. Germline loops: CDR1 MDHEN, CDR2 SYDVKM. The CDR3 is CASSTLAKEQFF. The CDR3 nucleotides read TGTGCCAGCAGTACACTAGCGAAAGAGCAGTTCTTC.

V usage is TRBV25-1 and J usage is TRBJ1-2; unclear D gene. The ends were cut back, 5 bases at V and 8 bases at J, with 15 bases in the middle. Germline-derived CDR1 and CDR2 are MGHDK and SYGVNS. The CDR3 contains 13 residues. CDR3 DNA: TGTGCCAGCAGTACCCCGGGGAGGGCGGGCTACACCTTC. Residues: CASSTPGRAGYTF.